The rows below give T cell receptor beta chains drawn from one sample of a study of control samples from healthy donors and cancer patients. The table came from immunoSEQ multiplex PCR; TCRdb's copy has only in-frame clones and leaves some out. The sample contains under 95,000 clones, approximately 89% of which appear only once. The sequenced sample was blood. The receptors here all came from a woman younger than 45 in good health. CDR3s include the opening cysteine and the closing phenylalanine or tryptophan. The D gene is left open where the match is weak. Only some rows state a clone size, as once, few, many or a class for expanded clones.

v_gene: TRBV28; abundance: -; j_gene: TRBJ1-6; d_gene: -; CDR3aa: CASSLGDYNSPLHF; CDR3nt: TGTGCCAGCAGTTTGGGGGATTATAATTCACCCCTCCACTTT
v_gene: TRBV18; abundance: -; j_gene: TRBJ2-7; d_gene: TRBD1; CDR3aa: CASLSGQGFYEQYF; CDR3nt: TGTGCCAGCTTGTCAGGACAGGGATTCTACGAGCAGTACTTC
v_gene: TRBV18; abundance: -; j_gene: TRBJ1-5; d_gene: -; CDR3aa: CASSTGPNQPQHF; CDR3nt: TGTGCCAGCTCAACAGGGCCCAATCAGCCCCAGCATTTT
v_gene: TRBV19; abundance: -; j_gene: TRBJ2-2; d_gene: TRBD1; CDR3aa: CASSIDRGTALSGELFF; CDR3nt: TGTGCCAGTAGTATAGATCGAGGGACAGCCCTGTCCGGGGAGCTGTTTTTT
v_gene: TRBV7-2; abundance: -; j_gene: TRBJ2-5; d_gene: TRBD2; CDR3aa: CASSRTRQETQYF; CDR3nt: TGTGCCAGCAGCCGGACTAGACAAGAGACCCAGTACTTC
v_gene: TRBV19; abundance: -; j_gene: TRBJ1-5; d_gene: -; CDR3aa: CASHRGQGGFRNQPQHF; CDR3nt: TGTGCCAGCCATCGCGGGCAGGGAGGATTCAGGAATCAGCCCCAGCATTTT
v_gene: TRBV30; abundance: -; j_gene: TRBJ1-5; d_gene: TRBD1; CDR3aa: CAWRGGTGGHQPQHF; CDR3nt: TGTGCCTGGAGGGGAGGGACAGGGGGGCATCAGCCCCAGCATTTT
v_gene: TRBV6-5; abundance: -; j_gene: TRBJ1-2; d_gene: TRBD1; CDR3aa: CANKQGASYGYTF; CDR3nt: TGTGCCAACAAACAGGGGGCGAGCTATGGCTACACCTTC
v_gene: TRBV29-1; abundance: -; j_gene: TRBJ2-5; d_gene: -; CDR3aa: CSVSETQYF; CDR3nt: TGCAGCGTTTCAGAGACCCAGTACTTC
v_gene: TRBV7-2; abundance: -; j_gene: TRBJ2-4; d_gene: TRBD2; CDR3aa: CASSQGLAAAQNIQYF; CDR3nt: TGTGCCAGCAGCCAGGGACTAGCGGCCGCCCAAAACATTCAGTACTTC
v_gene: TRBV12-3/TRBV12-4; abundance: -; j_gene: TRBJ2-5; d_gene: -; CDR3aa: CASSLEKETQYF; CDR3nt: TGTGCCAGCAGTTTAGAAAAAGAGACCCAGTACTTC
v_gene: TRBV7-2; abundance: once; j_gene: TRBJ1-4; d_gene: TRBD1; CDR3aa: CASSLGAGGIEKLFF; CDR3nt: TGTGCCAGCAGCTTAGGCGCAGGGGGCATTGAAAAACTGTTTTTT
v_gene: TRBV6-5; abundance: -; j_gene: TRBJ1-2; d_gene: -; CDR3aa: CASSPRGNYGYTF; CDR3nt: TGTGCCAGCAGCCCCCGGGGTAATTATGGCTACACCTTC
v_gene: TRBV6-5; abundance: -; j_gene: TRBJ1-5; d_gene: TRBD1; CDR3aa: CASRRQGADNQPQHF; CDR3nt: TGTGCCAGCAGACGACAGGGGGCGGACAATCAGCCCCAGCATTTT
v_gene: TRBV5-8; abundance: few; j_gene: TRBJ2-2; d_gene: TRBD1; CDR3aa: CASSPLEDRGTGELFF; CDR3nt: TGTGCCAGCAGCCCCCTCGAGGACAGGGGCACCGGGGAGCTGTTTTTT
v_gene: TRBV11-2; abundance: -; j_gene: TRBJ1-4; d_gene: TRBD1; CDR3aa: CASSLGQFREKLFF; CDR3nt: TGTGCCAGCAGTTTGGGACAGTTCAGGGAAAAACTGTTTTTT
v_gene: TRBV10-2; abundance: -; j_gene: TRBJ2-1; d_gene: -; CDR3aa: CASSLKNNRAPGEQFF; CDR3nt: TGCGCCAGCAGCCTCAAAAATAACAGGGCCCCGGGGGAGCAGTTCTTC
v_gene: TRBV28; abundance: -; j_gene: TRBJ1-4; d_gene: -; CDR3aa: CASSWTAPNEKLFF; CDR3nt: TGTGCCAGCAGCTGGACAGCACCTAATGAAAAACTGTTTTTT
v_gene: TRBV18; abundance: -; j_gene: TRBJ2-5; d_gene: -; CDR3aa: CASSPTKETQYF; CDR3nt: TGTGCCAGCTCACCGACTAAAGAGACCCAGTACTTC
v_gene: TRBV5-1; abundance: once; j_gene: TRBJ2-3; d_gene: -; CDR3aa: CASSLGVRRGGTDTQYF; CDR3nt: TGCGCCAGCAGCTTGGGGGTGCGGCGGGGAGGCACAGATACGCAGTATTTT
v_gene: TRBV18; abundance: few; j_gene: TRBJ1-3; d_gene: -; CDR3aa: CASSPFDRLQGNTIYF; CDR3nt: TGTGCCAGCTCACCCTTTGACAGGCTCCAAGGAAACACCATATATTTT
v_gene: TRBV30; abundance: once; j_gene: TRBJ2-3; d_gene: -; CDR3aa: CAWSKSGSTDTQYF; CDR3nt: TGTGCCTGGAGTAAAAGCGGAAGCACAGATACGCAGTATTTT
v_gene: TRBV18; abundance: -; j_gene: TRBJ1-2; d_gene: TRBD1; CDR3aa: CASQTGGYGYTF; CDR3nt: TGTGCCAGCCAAACAGGGGGTTATGGCTACACCTTC
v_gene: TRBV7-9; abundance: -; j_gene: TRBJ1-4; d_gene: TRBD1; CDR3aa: CASSYGQGHEKLFF; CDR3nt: TGTGCCAGCAGCTACGGACAGGGCCATGAAAAACTGTTTTTT
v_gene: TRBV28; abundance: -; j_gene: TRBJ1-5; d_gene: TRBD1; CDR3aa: CASSFDPHRQGRAQPQHF; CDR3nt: TGTGCCAGCAGTTTCGACCCCCACCGACAGGGAAGGGCTCAGCCCCAGCATTTT
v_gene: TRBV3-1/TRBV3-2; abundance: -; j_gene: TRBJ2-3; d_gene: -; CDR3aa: CASSQSRGNTDTQYF; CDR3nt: TGTGCCAGCAGCCAATCTCGAGGGAACACAGATACGCAGTATTTT
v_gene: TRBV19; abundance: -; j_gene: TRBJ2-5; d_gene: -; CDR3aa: CASKEGGETQYF; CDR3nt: TGTGCCAGTAAAGAGGGTGGGGAGACCCAGTACTTC
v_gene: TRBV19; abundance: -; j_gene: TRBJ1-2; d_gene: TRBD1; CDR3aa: CASTTRQGTGYTF; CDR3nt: TGTGCCAGTACCACAAGACAGGGGACTGGCTACACCTTC
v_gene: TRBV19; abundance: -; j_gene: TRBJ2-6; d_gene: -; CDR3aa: CASSRLGGSGANVLTF; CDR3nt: TGTGCCAGTAGCCGTTTGGGGGGCTCTGGGGCCAACGTCCTGACTTTC
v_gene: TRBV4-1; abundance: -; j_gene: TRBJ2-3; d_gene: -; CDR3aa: CASRSLRTDTQYF; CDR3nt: TGCGCCAGCAGATCTCTCCGAACAGATACGCAGTATTTT
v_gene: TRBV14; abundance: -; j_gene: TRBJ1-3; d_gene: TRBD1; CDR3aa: CASSHPGQASGNTIYF; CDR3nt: TGTGCCAGCAGCCACCCGGGACAGGCCTCTGGAAACACCATATATTTT
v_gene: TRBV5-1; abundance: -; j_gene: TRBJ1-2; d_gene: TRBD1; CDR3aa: CASSSTGDGYTF; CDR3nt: TGCGCCAGCAGCTCGACAGGGGATGGCTACACCTTC
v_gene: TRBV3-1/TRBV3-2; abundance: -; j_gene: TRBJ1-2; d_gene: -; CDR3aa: CASSRTREGGLTF; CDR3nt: TGTGCCAGCAGCCGCACGAGAGAGGGGGGACTCACCTTC
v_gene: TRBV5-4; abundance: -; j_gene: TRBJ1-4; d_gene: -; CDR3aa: CASSFRENEKLFF; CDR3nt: TGTGCCAGCAGCTTCCGAGAGAATGAAAAACTGTTTTTT
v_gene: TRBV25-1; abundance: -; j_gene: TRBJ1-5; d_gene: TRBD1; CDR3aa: CASSQTGGGQPQHF; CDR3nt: TGTGCCAGCAGCCAGACAGGGGGAGGTCAGCCCCAGCATTTT
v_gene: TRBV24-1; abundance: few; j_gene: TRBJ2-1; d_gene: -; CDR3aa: CATLGGSSYNEQFF; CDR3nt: TGTGCCACCCTAGGGGGGAGCTCCTACAATGAGCAGTTCTTC
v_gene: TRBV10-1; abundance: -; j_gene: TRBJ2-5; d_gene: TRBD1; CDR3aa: CASSKTGTGETQYF; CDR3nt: TGCGCCAGCAGTAAGACAGGGACGGGGGAGACCCAGTACTTC
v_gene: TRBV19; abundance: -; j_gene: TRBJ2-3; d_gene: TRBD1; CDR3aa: CASSYRDRGSDTQYF; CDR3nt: TGTGCCAGTTCATACCGGGACAGGGGTTCAGATACGCAGTATTTT
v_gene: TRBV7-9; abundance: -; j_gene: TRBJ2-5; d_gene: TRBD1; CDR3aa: CASSPGTGYETQYF; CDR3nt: TGTGCCAGCAGCCCCGGGACAGGGTATGAGACCCAGTACTTC
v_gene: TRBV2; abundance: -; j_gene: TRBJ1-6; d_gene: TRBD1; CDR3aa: CASSVDRGSDNSPLHF; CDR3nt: TGTGCCAGCAGTGTGGACAGGGGATCCGATAATTCACCCCTCCACTTT
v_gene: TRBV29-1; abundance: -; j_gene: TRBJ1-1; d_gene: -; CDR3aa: CSVEEGLDTEAFF; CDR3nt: TGCAGCGTTGAGGAGGGGCTGGACACTGAAGCTTTCTTT